A single TCR beta chain is shown here with its context. No cognate antigen has been identified for it. No quality values exist for individual bases; no much larger clone is one base distant. The time point label, as the study defines it: persistent/refractory GD, antithyroid drugs over 5 years with positive TRAb. RNA was extracted from PBMCs in TRIzol for both TCR sequencing and RNA sequencing. Graves' disease was diagnosed according to American Thyroid Association guidelines. Patients for the study were recruited at an endocrinology department in Xi'an, China. Each patient gave approximately 9 milliliters of peripheral blood, collected in an EDTA anticoagulant tube. Ficoll Paque Plus density gradient separation was used to isolate PBMCs, and no further T cell sorting was performed. An Agilent 2100 Bioanalyzer and agarose gel were used to check RNA quality, while a NanoDrop 2000 measured RNA concentration.

This specimen belongs to a study of regulatory T cells in long-lasting Graves disease (dated by TCRdb to about 2021). For the wider study: Persistent Graves' disease was defined as antithyroid drug treatment for over 5 years with persistently positive TSH receptor autoantibodies. Persistent Graves' disease patients were compared with newly diagnosed Graves' disease patients by peripheral blood TCR sequencing and RNA sequencing. The study took place in China and was registered as a clinical trial. TCR sequencing covered approximately 13 persistent and approximately 20 newly diagnosed Graves' disease patients, approximately 33 samples in total. Persistent Graves' disease patients in the clinical cohort had taken antithyroid drugs for roughly ten years on average.

Receptor libraries were prepared by multiplex PCR. Sequencing relied on an Illumina HiSeq 4000. iRepertoire HTBI primers and Arm-PCR amplification of CDR3 regions were used to construct TCR beta libraries. Gel purification was performed on PCR products prior to sequencing. Per the source publication's procedure: A total of around 59 TRBV and 14 TRBJ segments were identified across samples and were used for gene usage analysis of CDR3 amino acid clonotypes. COPE and FqMerger were used to merge filtered high-quality paired reads into contigs. Contigs were aligned with BLAST to IMGT TRBV, TRBD and TRBJ reference genes, and CDR3 was defined per IMGT. Any clonotype with a frequency above 0.1% was classified as a highly expanded clone. Repertoire diversity was measured by Shannon entropy, and V-J evenness by the Gini coefficient. Clonotypes shared by more than one individual were considered public. TCRdb cleaned the public reads at Q25 with fastp, built clones with MiXCR and kept in-frame beta chains. Each CDR3 protein gets just one entry, which takes the most common genes and DNA from the rows behind it. None of the V and J calls come from the authors' own analysis; TCRdb made them. The sample table records under 500,000 distinct CDR3 sequences; about 20% of these occur just once. The top ten hold around 21% of the sample.

Findings and caveats that apply to the study as a whole: The small sample size was acknowledged by the authors as a limitation that may reduce accuracy. Patients with persistent disease shared more public clonotypes (about 2,500) than newly diagnosed patients did (approximately 990). Compared with newly diagnosed patients, patients with persistent Graves' disease had lower TCR Shannon entropy and fewer highly expanded clones, which suggests clonal expansion. The study examined only peripheral blood because the primary lesion, thyroid tissue, could not be accessed. TRBV28, TRBJ1-2 and TRBJ2-5 were preferentially used in persistent disease, while TRBV20-1 and TRBJ2-1 were favored in newly diagnosed disease. Only the TCR beta chain was sequenced and analyzed.

The CDR3 starts with the cysteine, ends with the phenylalanine, and has 14 residues. The read is trimmed to its CDR3 DNA, 42 bases read in frame from base 1. Based on the germline V gene, the CDR1 and CDR2 sequences are KGHDR and SFDVKD. V is clipped by 7 bases and J by 3 bases, and the sequence between their germline boundaries is 13 bases long. Specimen: peripheral blood mononuclear cells (PBMCs), collected when the disease was refractory, from a patient treated with antithyroid drugs. The clonotype comes from a female donor with Graves disease. Recombination connected TRBV24-1 to TRBJ2-3, with no confidently assigned D gene. CDR3 reads: CATRSKGLTDTQYF. DNA sequence: TGTGCCACCAGGTCTAAAGGGTTGACAGATACGCAGTATTTT.